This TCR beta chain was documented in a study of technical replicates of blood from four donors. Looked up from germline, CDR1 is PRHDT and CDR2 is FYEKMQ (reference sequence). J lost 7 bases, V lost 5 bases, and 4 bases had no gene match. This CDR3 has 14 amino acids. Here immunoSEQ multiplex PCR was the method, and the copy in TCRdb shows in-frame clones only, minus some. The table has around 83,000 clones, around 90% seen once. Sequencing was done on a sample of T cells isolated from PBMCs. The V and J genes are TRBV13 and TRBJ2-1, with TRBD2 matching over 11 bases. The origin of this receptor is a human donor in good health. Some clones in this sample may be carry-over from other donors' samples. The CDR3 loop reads CASSTSGRNNEQFF. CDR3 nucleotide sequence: TGTGCCAGCAGCACTAGCGGGAGAAATAATGAGCAGTTCTTC.